The entry below gives a single TCR beta chain sequence along with its context. Its antigen remains unknown. These data are taken from a study of vaccination effects on CD4 cells after COVID-19. General study findings and limits: Late in the post-vaccination period, infection-induced and vaccine-induced clones underwent marked clonal contraction. Few convalescent patients, and no early post-infection timepoints, were available to the study.

Before sequencing took place, the ViraFEST assay used viral peptide pools to expand antigen-specific CD4+ T cells. At the end of approximately 10 days of culture, CD4+ T cells were isolated. All vaccine recipients tested negative for nucleocapsid antibodies and had never contracted SARS-CoV-2 infection. Cultures used about 2 million PBMC per well, approximately 9.5 IU/ml IL-2 and 9.5 to 10 ug/ml peptides. Fresh IL-2-containing medium replaced half the medium on days 3 and 7. Only in-frame clones appear in the TCRdb table, and some are missing; sequencing was by immunoSEQ multiplex PCR. The profile covers 77,000 or so clones, with about 79% appearing a single time and over 9.5% taken by the ten largest. Per the germline V gene, CDR1 is SGDLS and CDR2 is YYNGEE. V was trimmed by 0 bases and J by 14 bases, leaving 15 bases between them. This CDR3 comprises 14 residues.

The input for sequencing was CD4+ T cells from PBMCs cultured with SARS-CoV-2 spike peptides, taken before COVID-19 vaccination. The TCR sequence derives from a human donor who received a COVID-19 vaccine. J is TRBJ1-6 and V is TRBV9; D unresolved. DNA of the CDR3: TGTGCCAGCAGCGTAGAGGGAGGCACTCGGGCCCTCCACTTT. Residues: CASSVEGGTRALHF.